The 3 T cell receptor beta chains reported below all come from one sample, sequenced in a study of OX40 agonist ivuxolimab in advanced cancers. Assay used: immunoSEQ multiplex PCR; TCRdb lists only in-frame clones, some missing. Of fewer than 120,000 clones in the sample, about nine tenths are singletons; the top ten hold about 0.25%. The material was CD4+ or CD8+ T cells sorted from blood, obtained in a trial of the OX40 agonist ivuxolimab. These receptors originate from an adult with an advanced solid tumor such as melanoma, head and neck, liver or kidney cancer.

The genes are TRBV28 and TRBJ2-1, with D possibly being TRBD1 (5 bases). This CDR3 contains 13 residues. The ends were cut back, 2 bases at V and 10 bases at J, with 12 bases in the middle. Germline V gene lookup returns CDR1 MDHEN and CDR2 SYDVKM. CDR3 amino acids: CASSLASGWEQFF. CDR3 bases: TGTGCCAGCAGTTTAGCTTCAGGGTGGGAGCAGTTCTTC.

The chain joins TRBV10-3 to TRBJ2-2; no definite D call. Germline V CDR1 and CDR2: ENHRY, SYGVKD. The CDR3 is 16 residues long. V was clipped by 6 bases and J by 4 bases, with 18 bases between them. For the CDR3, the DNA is TGTGCCATCAGCTCTGACCTCGCCCGAGGCACCGGGGAGCTGTTTTTT. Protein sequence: CAISSDLARGTGELFF.

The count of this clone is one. CDR3 in amino acids: CASRSRTYEQYF. DNA for the CDR3: TGTGCCAGCCGGAGTAGGACCTACGAGCAGTACTTC. This sequence joins TRBV28 and TRBJ2-7; D gene uncertain. Germline assignment: CDR1 MDHEN and CDR2 SYDVKM. The CDR3 totals 12 residues. Trimming shortened V by 8 bases and J by 2 bases, and 10 bases separated the two germline ends.